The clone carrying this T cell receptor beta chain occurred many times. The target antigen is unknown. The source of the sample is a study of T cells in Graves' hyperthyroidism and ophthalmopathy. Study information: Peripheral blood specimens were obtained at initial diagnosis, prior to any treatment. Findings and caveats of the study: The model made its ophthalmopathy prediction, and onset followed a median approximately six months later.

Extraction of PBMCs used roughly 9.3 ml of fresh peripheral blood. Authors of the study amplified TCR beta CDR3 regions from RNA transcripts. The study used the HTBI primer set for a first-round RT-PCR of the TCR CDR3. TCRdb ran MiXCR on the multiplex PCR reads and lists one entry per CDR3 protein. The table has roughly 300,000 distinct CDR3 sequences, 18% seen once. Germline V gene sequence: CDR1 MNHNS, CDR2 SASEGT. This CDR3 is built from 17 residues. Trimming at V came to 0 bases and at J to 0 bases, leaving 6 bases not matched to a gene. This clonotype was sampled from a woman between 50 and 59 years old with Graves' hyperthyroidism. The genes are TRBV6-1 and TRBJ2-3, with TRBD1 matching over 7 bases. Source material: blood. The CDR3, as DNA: TGTGCCAGCAGTGAAGCCGACAGGGCCTTAAGCACAGATACGCAGTATTTT. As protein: CASSEADRALSTDTQYF.